This is a list of T cell receptor beta chains from one sample in a study of sequential checkpoint blockade in melanoma. TCRdb's copy holds only in-frame clones and misses some; the assay was immunoSEQ multiplex PCR. The table has tens of thousands of clones, about 83% seen once. The starting material was CD8+ T cells sorted from blood (inferred from file names), obtained from a patient given nivolumab and ipilimumab in sequence. All receptors derive from a human donor with melanoma. CDR3s include the opening cysteine and the closing phenylalanine or tryptophan. D genes are given only for firm matches. Where a row states a size, it is once, few, many or the class of an expanded clone; other rows omit it.

V	size	J	D	DNA	CDR3
TRBV4-1	NA	TRBJ1-1	NA	TGCGCCAGCAGCCTCAGGGGCGGCACTGAAGCTTTCTTT	CASSLRGGTEAFF
TRBV6-6	NA	TRBJ1-2	NA	TGTGCCAGCAGCCACGGGGAGACATTTAACTATGGCTACACCTTC	CASSHGETFNYGYTF
TRBV13	NA	TRBJ2-2	TRBD2	TGTGCCAGCAGCCCGTACCTAGCGGGAGGCACCGGGGAGCTGTTTTTT	CASSPYLAGGTGELFF
TRBV7-2	NA	TRBJ2-1	TRBD2	TGTGCCAGCAGCCGACTAGCGGGGGGCCTCAATGAGCAGTTCTTC	CASSRLAGGLNEQFF
TRBV28	NA	TRBJ1-4	TRBD1	TGTGCCAGCAGCACCGACAGGGATGAAAATGAAAAACTGTTTTTT	CASSTDRDENEKLFF
TRBV6-1	once	TRBJ1-2	TRBD1	TGTGCCAGCAGTGCCGGACAGGGGACTAACTATGGCTACACCTTC	CASSAGQGTNYGYTF
TRBV4-1	NA	TRBJ2-3	TRBD2	TGCGCCAGCAGCCAACCCTCCGGGACTAGCGAGAATACGCAGTATTTT	CASSQPSGTSENTQYF
TRBV7-9	NA	TRBJ1-1	NA	TGTGCCAGCAGCTGGCCAGGGGAGAACACTGAAGCTTTCTTT	CASSWPGENTEAFF
TRBV9	NA	TRBJ1-2	NA	TGTGCCAGCAGCCCCGAGGCATCGAACTATGGCTACACCTTC	CASSPEASNYGYTF
TRBV19	NA	TRBJ2-3	TRBD1	TGTGCCAGTAGTATAGATCGTGACAGGGAGACAGATACGCAGTATTTT	CASSIDRDRETDTQYF
TRBV11-2	NA	TRBJ2-7	TRBD1	TGTGCCAGCAGCCCGGGACAGGGCACCCACGAGCAGTACTTC	CASSPGQGTHEQYF
TRBV27	NA	TRBJ1-2	TRBD1	TGTGCCAGCAGTTTACTAACAGGGGGCGATGGCTACACCTTC	CASSLLTGGDGYTF
TRBV7-8	NA	TRBJ2-3	TRBD1	TGTGCCAGCAGCCAAACAGGGGATGGGACAGATACGCAGTATTTT	CASSQTGDGTDTQYF
TRBV21-1	NA	TRBJ2-7	NA	TGTGCCAGCAGCAGGGGGCCCGCGGGAGGACACGAGCAGTACTTC	CASSRGPAGGHEQYF
TRBV7-3	NA	TRBJ2-1	NA	TGTGCCAGCAGCTCCTCTACCTACAATGAGCAGTTCTTC	CASSSSTYNEQFF
TRBV25-1	NA	TRBJ2-5	TRBD2	TGTGCCAGCGGCCCGCGGGGGGGGATAGAGACCCAGTACTTC	CASGPRGGIETQYF
TRBV10-2	NA	TRBJ2-5	NA	TGCGCCAGCAGTGAGCCCGGACTATTTCAAGAGACCCAGTACTTC	CASSEPGLFQETQYF
TRBV27	NA	TRBJ2-4	NA	TGTGCCAGCAGTCCTATCGGAGGGTACGGCAAAAACATTCAGTACTTC	CASSPIGGYGKNIQYF
TRBV9	NA	TRBJ2-5	NA	TGTGCCAGCAGCGTAGGTGTCAGTGAAGAGACCCAGTACTTC	CASSVGVSEETQYF
TRBV28	NA	TRBJ1-5	NA	TGTGCCAGCAGTTTTGATGGGGGACTCAATCAGCCCCAGCATTTT	CASSFDGGLNQPQHF
TRBV2	NA	TRBJ2-7	TRBD2	TGTGCCAGCAGTAACCGACTAGCGGGAGAGTACGAGCAGTACTTC	CASSNRLAGEYEQYF
TRBV9	NA	TRBJ2-1	TRBD2	TGTGCCAGCAGCGTTTGGGGCGGGACTAACGGGGATGAGCAGTTCTTC	CASSVWGGTNGDEQFF
TRBV28	NA	TRBJ2-7	TRBD2	TGTGCCAGCAGTCCCCTACGGGAGGTATCCTACGAGCAGTACTTC	CASSPLREVSYEQYF
TRBV6-1	few	TRBJ2-1	TRBD2	TGTGCCAGCAGTGAGGAGGCTAGCGGGGGCTACAATGAGCAGTTCTTC	CASSEEASGGYNEQFF
TRBV30	NA	TRBJ2-7	TRBD1	TGTGCCTGGAGTGCTTTACAGGGGGGCGAGCAGTACTTC	CAWSALQGGEQYF
TRBV7-8	NA	TRBJ2-2	TRBD2	TGTGCCAGCAGCATCGGGACTAGCAATACCGGGGAGCTGTTTTTT	CASSIGTSNTGELFF
TRBV6-5	NA	TRBJ2-4	NA	TGTGCCAGCAGTTTAACAGGGGACTTAGCCAAAAACATTCAGTACTTC	CASSLTGDLAKNIQYF
TRBV6-4	NA	TRBJ2-3	TRBD1	TGTGCCAGCAGTGACTCGACAGGGGCAGATACGCAGTATTTT	CASSDSTGADTQYF
TRBV7-3	few	TRBJ1-1	NA	TGTGCCAGCAGCTTAACGGCGGGGGGCCCTGAAGCTTTCTTT	CASSLTAGGPEAFF
TRBV5-1	NA	TRBJ2-5	TRBD1	TGCGCCAGCAGCTCGTGGACAGGACAAGAGACCCAGTACTTC	CASSSWTGQETQYF
TRBV7-2	NA	TRBJ2-7	TRBD1	TGTGCCAGCAGCTTATACCTTGGGACAGACTCCTACGAGCAGTACTTC	CASSLYLGTDSYEQYF
TRBV5-6	NA	TRBJ1-1	NA	TGTGCCAGCAGCTTTGGGGGCGGTACTGAAGCTTTCTTT	CASSFGGGTEAFF
TRBV30	NA	TRBJ2-3	TRBD2	TGTGCCTGGAGTTTTCTAGCGGGGGGGGATACGCAGTATTTT	CAWSFLAGGDTQYF
TRBV9	NA	TRBJ2-7	NA	TGTGCCAGCAGCGTATTGGGGGGAGGAGGCGAGCAGTACTTC	CASSVLGGGGEQYF
TRBV4-1	NA	TRBJ2-2	NA	TGCGCCAGCAGCCAAGTCAAAGGGGACACCGGGGAGCTGTTTTTT	CASSQVKGDTGELFF
TRBV7-6	once	TRBJ2-1	TRBD2	TGTGCCAGCAGCCTACCACTAGCGGGGTTGGATGAGCAGTTCTTC	CASSLPLAGLDEQFF
TRBV6-5	few	TRBJ2-1	NA	TGTGCCAGCAGCCTGGACAGTTACAATGAGCAGTTCTTC	CASSLDSYNEQFF
TRBV19	few	TRBJ2-1	TRBD2	TGTGCCAGTAGTATGACGGCGGGGGATTACAATGAGCAGTTCTTC	CASSMTAGDYNEQFF
TRBV5-6	few	TRBJ1-2	NA	TGTGCCAGCAGCTTCTCTAACCGGGACGGGAGACTTTATGGCTACACCTTC	CASSFSNRDGRLYGYTF
TRBV4-1	once	TRBJ2-7	NA	TGCGCCAGCAGCCAACCTCGGGGGGAGCAGTACTTC	CASSQPRGEQYF
TRBV6-6	NA	TRBJ2-7	TRBD1	TGTGCCAGCAGTCAGACAGGGCCTTCCTACGAGCAGTACTTC	CASSQTGPSYEQYF
TRBV14	NA	TRBJ1-5	NA	TGTGCCAGCAGTACAGCAAGCAATCAGCCCCAGCATTTT	CASSTASNQPQHF
TRBV28	NA	TRBJ1-2	NA	TGTGCCAGCAGTCAGGGGACACTTGGGAGCTATGGCTACACCTTC	CASSQGTLGSYGYTF
TRBV5-5	NA	TRBJ2-7	TRBD2	TGTGCCAGCAGCTTGGAGTACGGACTAGCGGTCTACGAGCAGTACTTC	CASSLEYGLAVYEQYF
TRBV11-2	NA	TRBJ1-2	NA	TGTGCCAGCAGCTTAGGGCCAGGGTATGGCTACACCTTC	CASSLGPGYGYTF